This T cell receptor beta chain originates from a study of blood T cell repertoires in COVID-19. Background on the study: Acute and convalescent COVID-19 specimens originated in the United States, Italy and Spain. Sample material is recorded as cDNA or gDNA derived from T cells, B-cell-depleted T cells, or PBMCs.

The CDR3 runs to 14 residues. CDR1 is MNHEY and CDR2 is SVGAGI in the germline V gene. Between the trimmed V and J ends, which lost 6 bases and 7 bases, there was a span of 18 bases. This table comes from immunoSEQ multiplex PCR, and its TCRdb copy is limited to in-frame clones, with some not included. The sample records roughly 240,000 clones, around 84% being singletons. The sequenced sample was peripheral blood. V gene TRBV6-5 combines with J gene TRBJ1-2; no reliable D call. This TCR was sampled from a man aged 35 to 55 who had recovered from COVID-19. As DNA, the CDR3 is TGTGCCAGCAGAGCGGGCCCGCCGGTTCTTGGCTACACCTTC. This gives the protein CASRAGPPVLGYTF.